The source of this T cell receptor beta chain is a study of blood T cell repertoires in COVID-19. Turning to the study itself: Both acute and convalescent COVID-19 samples were obtained from the United States, Italy and Spain. In each case, the material was cDNA or gDNA derived from T cells, B-cell-depleted T cells, or PBMCs.

Germline CDR1 is KGHDR and CDR2 is SFDVKD. The CDR3 runs to 15 residues. The V gene lost 6 bases and the J gene lost 2 bases, with 12 bases spanning the gap. As processed by the authors: Counts of nucleated cells, estimated from reference gene primer amplification, were obtained. Using immunoSEQ multiplex PCR, the repertoire was profiled, and TCRdb retains in-frame clones only, with some absent. Clone size and the V and J calls come from that table; the DNA yielded D and trimming. Among tens of thousands of clones listed, 65% to 90% were seen once. This sequence originates from an elderly woman with acute or convalescent COVID-19. J is TRBJ2-2 and V is TRBV24-1, with no clear D. The sample was peripheral blood. For the CDR3, the DNA is TGTGCCACCAGTACATCCCGTCGTAACACCGGGGAGCTGTTTTTT. This translates into CATSTSRRNTGELFF.